The clone carrying this T cell receptor beta chain was seen a handful of times. A junction boundary mismatches the germline segment, possibly from a read error. The entry originates in a study of CD8 T cells in ankylosing spondylitis. One entry per CDR3 protein, called by TCRdb with MiXCR from the 5' RACE reads. The repertoire includes more than 150,000 distinct CDR3 sequences, 11% of them detected once, and almost 30% sits in the top ten. The sequenced sample consisted of blood, either unsorted or a sorted T cell fraction (not recorded which). This TCR came from a male donor with ankylosing spondylitis or in good health (not recorded which).

In DNA, the CDR3 is TGTGCCAGCAGCGTAGCTCTAGCGGTTAACACAGATACGCAGTATTTT. Amino acids: CASSVALAVNTDTQYF. The genes are TRBV7-2 and TRBJ2-3; 7 bases align to TRBD2. The length of the CDR3 is 16 residues. From germline, CDR1 is SGHTA and CDR2 FQGNSA. The variable domain in full, with the rest retrieved from reference TRBV7-2 and TRBJ2-3, is GAGVSQSPSNKVTEKGKDVELRCDPISGHTALYWYRQSLGQGLEFLIYFQGNSAPDKSGLPSDRFSAERTGGSVSTLTIQRTQQEDSAVYLCASSVALAVNTDTQYFGPGTRLTVL.